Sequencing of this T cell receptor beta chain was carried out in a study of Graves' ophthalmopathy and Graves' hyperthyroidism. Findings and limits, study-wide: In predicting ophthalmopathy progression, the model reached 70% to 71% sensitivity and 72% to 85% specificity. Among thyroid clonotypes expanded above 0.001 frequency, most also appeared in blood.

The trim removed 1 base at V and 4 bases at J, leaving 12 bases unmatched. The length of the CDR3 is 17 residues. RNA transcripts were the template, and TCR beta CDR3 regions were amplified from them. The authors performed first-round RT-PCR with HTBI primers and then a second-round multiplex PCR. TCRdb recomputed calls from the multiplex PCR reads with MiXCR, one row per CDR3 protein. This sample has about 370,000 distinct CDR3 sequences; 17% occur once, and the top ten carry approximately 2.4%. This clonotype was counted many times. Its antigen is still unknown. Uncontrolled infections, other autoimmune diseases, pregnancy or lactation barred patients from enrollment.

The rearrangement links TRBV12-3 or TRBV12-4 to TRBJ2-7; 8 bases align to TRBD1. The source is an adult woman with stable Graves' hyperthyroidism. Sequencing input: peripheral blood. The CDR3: CASSLDLLDRAEYEQYF. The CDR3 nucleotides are TGTGCCAGCAGTTTAGACCTCCTGGACAGGGCAGAATACGAGCAGTACTTC.